The next 19 T cell receptor beta chains were all read from a single sample in a study of cytomegalovirus exposure and HLA in healthy donors. PCR involved 60 Vbeta and 13 Jbeta primers. Sequencing used immunoSEQ multiplex PCR; TCRdb keeps in-frame clones, though not all of them. The sample has about 110,000 clones; 82% are singletons. Specimen: PBMCs. Receptors were obtained from a man in his forties or fifties in good health and CMV-seronegative.

The chain uses TRBV27 and TRBJ2-1, with 11 bases aligning to TRBD2. Per germline, CDR1 MNHEY and CDR2 SMNVEV (reference sequence). The J segment lost 4 bases and the V segment lost 3 bases, leaving 5 bases of the junction unmatched. The CDR3 runs to 16 residues. CDR3 DNA sequence: TGTGCCAGCAGTTTCTCGACTAGCGGGGTTTACAATGAGCAGTTCTTC. Encoded protein: CASSFSTSGVYNEQFF.

The sample holds one count of this clone. This sequence joins TRBV5-1 and TRBJ2-6; possible D gene TRBD2, 6 bases. The CDR3 has 16 amino acids. The V end was cut by 4 bases, the J end by 9 bases, with 20 bases between. Germline CDR1 and CDR2: SGHRS and YFSETQ. CDR3 DNA: TGCGCCAGCAGCCTTTTCCCGGGAGCCTTAGGCAACGTCCTGACTTTC. It is translated as CASSLFPGALGNVLTF.

V and J are TRBV30 and TRBJ1-4; 8 bases agree with TRBD1. Germline values: CDR1 GTSNPN, CDR2 SVGIG (reference sequence). The CDR3 sequence is 13 residues long. The J segment lost 8 bases and the V segment lost 2 bases, leaving 4 bases of the junction unmatched. The CDR3 nucleotides read TGTGCCTGGAGTCGGACAGGGAAGGAAAAACTGTTTTTT. Protein sequence: CAWSRTGKEKLFF.

This clone showed up just a few times. The rearrangement links TRBV6-1 to TRBJ1-2; D is perhaps TRBD1 (5 bases). V was shortened by 8 bases and J by 3 bases, with 13 bases between the two germline ends. The CDR3 covers 13 residues. Germline CDR1 reads MNHNS; CDR2 reads SASEGT. CDR3 sequence reads: CASSRREDYGYTF. DNA for the CDR3: TGTGCCAGCTCTCGCAGGGAGGACTATGGCTACACCTTC.

V gene TRBV7-3 combines with J gene TRBJ1-1; D is unclear. Germline CDR1 is SGHTA and CDR2 is FQGTGA. Trimming left V 6 bases short and J 4 bases short, with 15 bases between. The CDR3 sequence is 14 residues long. The CDR3 here is CASSSAGVRTEAFF. CDR3 sequence (DNA): TGTGCCAGCAGTTCCGCAGGCGTCCGCACTGAAGCTTTCTTT.

A few counts support this clone. The chain employs TRBV4-3 and TRBJ1-4, with 7 bases matching TRBD1. After removal of 8 bases from V and 3 bases from J, the junction contained 6 bases not matched to a gene. In germline, CDR1 is LGHNA, CDR2 YSLEER. There are 14 residues in the CDR3. CDR3 protein: CASSPGTANEKLFF. CDR3 bases: TGCGCCAGCTCTCCCGGGACAGCTAATGAAAAACTGTTTTTT.

The chain uses TRBV5-1 and TRBJ2-5, with D possibly TRBD2 on 6 matching bases. The CDR3 has 15 residues. Germline loops: CDR1 SGHRS, CDR2 YFSETQ. V gave up 7 bases and J gave up 3 bases, with 19 bases separating them. This CDR3 is CASGLLGGGEETQYF. The CDR3 nucleotides are TGCGCCAGCGGCCTCCTTGGCGGAGGGGAAGAGACCCAGTACTTC.

This clone was observed a handful of times. The chain joins TRBV6-1 to TRBJ2-2; TRBD2 agrees at 10 bases. V lost 6 bases, J lost 0 bases, and 1 base stayed unmatched. Germline assignment: CDR1 MNHNS and CDR2 SASEGT. CDR3 length equals 15 residues. The CDR3 nucleotides are TGTGCCAGCAGGAGCGGGGGGGCGAACACCGGGGAGCTGTTTTTT. This gives the protein CASRSGGANTGELFF.

The chain uses TRBV18 and TRBJ2-7; 8 bases fit TRBD2. This CDR3 region has 15 residues. The ends lost 3 bases at V and 7 bases at J; junction bases unmatched: 11. The germline CDR1 and CDR2 sequences are KGHSH and LQKENI. The CDR3 bases are TGTGCCAGCTCACCCCCCCTCGGGGGGGCTAAGGAGCAGTACTTC. This translates into CASSPPLGGAKEQYF.

This rearrangement joins TRBV9 to TRBJ1-3; D uncertain. Germline V gene lookup returns CDR1 SGDLS and CDR2 YYNGEE. Trimming left V 3 bases short and J 0 bases short, with 16 bases between. The CDR3 is 17 amino acids. The CDR3 spells CASSAGSGGVSGNTIYF. The CDR3 DNA reads TGTGCCAGCAGCGCTGGATCTGGCGGAGTCTCTGGAAACACCATATATTTT.

The chain couples TRBV25-1 to TRBJ2-2; D is unresolved. From germline, CDR1 is MGHDK and CDR2 SYGVNS. There are 12 residues in the CDR3. Trimming removed 7 bases at V and 7 bases at J, with 10 bases between. CDR3 in DNA: TGTGCCAGCACTCCGGGTCTCGGGGAGCTGTTTTTT. Its protein product is CASTPGLGELFF.

Concerning this clone itself: The same CDR3 can be traced to other DNA sequences in this sample. J is TRBJ1-5 and V is TRBV6-1; 8 nucleotides line up with TRBD1. The J segment lost 5 bases and the V segment lost 6 bases, leaving 3 bases of the junction unmatched. The CDR3 contains 13 residues. Germline V gene lookup returns CDR1 MNHNS and CDR2 SASEGT. In DNA, the CDR3 is TGTGCCAGCAGGACAGGGGACTATCAGCCCCAGCATTTT. Translation gives CASRTGDYQPQHF.

The chain is built from TRBV6-5 and TRBJ1-1; D is unclear. The V gene lost 4 bases and the J gene lost 5 bases, with 14 bases spanning the gap. The germline gives CDR1 MNHEY, CDR2 SVGAGI. The CDR3 covers 14 residues. The CDR3 here is CASSSRSGWTEAFF. The CDR3 nucleotides read TGTGCCAGCAGTTCCCGTTCAGGTTGGACTGAAGCTTTCTTT.

The table lists this clone with a count of one. The chain employs TRBV2 and TRBJ2-7; 7 positions match TRBD1. There are 14 residues in the CDR3. Trimming cost V 2 bases and J 5 bases; bases outside gene matches: 6. CDR1 and CDR2 from the germline V gene are SNHLY and FYNNEI. CDR3 DNA sequence: TGTGCCAGCAGTGAATCTACACAGGGGAACGAGCAGTACGTC. Its translation is CASSESTQGNEQYV.

CDR3 sequence (DNA): TGCGCCAGCAGCCAGGACGGGAGAATAGCCAAAAACATTCAGTACTTC. As protein: CASSQDGRIAKNIQYF. The genes are TRBV5-1 and TRBJ2-4; TRBD2 might be the D (6 bases). The germline V gene encodes CDR1 SGHRS and CDR2 YFSETQ. The CDR3 runs 16 residues. Trimming cost V 4 bases and J 0 bases, with 14 bases left between them.

The genes are TRBV4-1 and TRBJ1-5; D might be TRBD1 (6 bases). In germline, CDR1 is MGHRA, CDR2 YSYEKL. The CDR3 runs 16 residues. V gave up 1 base and J gave up 6 bases, with 16 bases separating them. The CDR3 here is CASSQVVQQGSQPQHF. In nucleotides, the CDR3 is TGCGCCAGCAGCCAAGTGGTACAACAGGGTAGTCAGCCCCAGCATTTT.

The rearrangement uses TRBV7-9 and TRBJ2-5, with D tentatively TRBD2 (6 bases). Trimming stripped 11 bases from V and 0 bases from J, with 13 bases between. Per the germline V gene, CDR1 is SEHNR and CDR2 is FQNEAQ (reference sequence). This CDR3 is built from 13 residues. The CDR3 nucleotides read TGTGCCGGACACCGGGACTACCAAGAGACCCAGTACTTC. Amino acids: CAGHRDYQETQYF.

There are a few counts of this clone. The chain employs TRBV9 and TRBJ2-5; TRBD2 aligns across 9 bases. CDR1 is SGDLS and CDR2 is YYNGEE in the germline V gene. The CDR3 length is 15 residues. The ends lost 7 bases at V and 1 base at J; junction bases unmatched: 8. CDR3 sequence reads: CASGTAGGRQETQYF. The CDR3 DNA is TGTGCCAGCGGAACGGCGGGGGGGCGCCAAGAGACCCAGTACTTC.

The chain links TRBV10-3 to TRBJ2-3, with 7 bases matching TRBD2. The V and J ends lost 2 bases and 4 bases, in that order; junction bases with no gene match: 6. The CDR3 runs to 15 residues. In germline, CDR1 is ENHRY, CDR2 SYGVKD. CDR3 sequence reads: CAISEEGGGSDTQYF. DNA for the CDR3: TGTGCCATCAGTGAGGAGGGCGGGGGTTCAGATACGCAGTATTTT.